This T cell receptor (beta chain) was found in a study of blood T cells in healthy people across ages. Study-level points and caveats: It was not possible, with unsorted PBMCs, to conclusively compare naive and antigen-experienced cells. Significant beta diversity loss was already apparent by age around 40, declining roughly linearly.

This CDR3 comprises 13 residues. V gave up 5 bases and J gave up 8 bases, with 13 bases separating them. Combining a sample-barcoded 5' primer with a J-beta primer mix, a second PCR ran for 7 to 11 cycles. A 12-random-nucleotide template-switch adaptor tagged each cDNA molecule. Using its own MiXCR run on the 5' RACE reads, TCRdb lists one record per CDR3 protein. There are around 580,000 distinct CDR3 sequences in the sample; around half occur only once, and roughly 24% lies in the top ten. As concerns this clonotype: The antigen is undetermined.

The specimen was blood. The rearrangement joins TRBV12-3 or TRBV12-4 to TRBJ2-4; D is tentatively TRBD1 or TRBD2 (6 bases each). The clonotype comes from an older man in good health. The CDR3 region is CASSPHREDIQYF. In nucleotides, the CDR3 is TGTGCCAGCAGTCCCCACAGGGAGGACATTCAGTACTTC.